This T cell receptor (beta chain) was found in a study of blood T cell repertoires in COVID-19. This clone was observed a few times. The CDR3 is 18 amino acids. Germline CDR1 reads LNHDA; CDR2 reads SQIVND (reference sequence). V lost 2 bases, J lost 3 bases, and 13 bases stayed unmatched. Method: immunoSEQ multiplex PCR; TCRdb's copy keeps in-frame clones and lacks some. The sample contains 99,000 or so clones, roughly four fifths of which appear only once. The chain links TRBV19 to TRBJ1-5, with 7 bases matching TRBD1. The sequencing sample was made of peripheral blood. This clonotype originated in a man between 60 and 75 years old with acute or convalescent COVID-19. CDR3 amino acids: CASSILLNRGGYNQPQHF. CDR3 sequence (DNA): TGTGCCAGTAGTATACTCTTAAACAGGGGAGGTTACAATCAGCCCCAGCATTTT.